These T cell receptor beta chains were read from a single sample in a study of a mutant IDH1 vaccine in newly diagnosed glioma. The method was immunoSEQ multiplex PCR; TCRdb's version includes in-frame clones alone and lacks a portion of them. The sample shows 60,000 to 75,000 clones, approximately 86% of them seen only once. The antigens these receptors bind are not known. This material consisted of PBMCs, taken from a glioma patient whose treatment included an IDH1 peptide vaccine. Source of these receptors: a man aged 25-40 years with glioma. Each CDR3 is given with its conserved first and last residue. A D gene is named only where the DNA matches it firmly. Clone size is given for some rows only: seen once, a few or many times, or a class if the clone is expanded.

-	TRBV7-2	TRBJ2-2	-	TGTGCCAGCAGCCTCACTAGACAGAACACCGGGGAGCTGTTTTTT	CASSLTRQNTGELFF
-	TRBV18	TRBJ1-2	-	TGTGCCAGCTCACTGGGAGACAGTGGCTACACCTTC	CASSLGDSGYTF
-	TRBV5-4	TRBJ2-5	-	TGTGCCAGCAGCTTGGCGGTCCGAGGGGAGCAGTACTTC	CASSLAVRGEQYF
once	TRBV9	TRBJ2-3	-	TGTGCCAGCAGCGTAGACCTGGGGGCGAGGGGGACAGATACGCAGTATTTT	CASSVDLGARGTDTQYF
-	TRBV6-1	TRBJ1-5	-	TGTGCCAGCGAATTTACGATCGGCGGGCAGCCCCAGCATTTT	CASEFTIGGQPQHF
-	TRBV27	TRBJ2-3	-	TGTGCCAGCAGTTTAAGGGCAGGGGGGAGCACAGATACGCAGTATTTT	CASSLRAGGSTDTQYF
-	TRBV6-5	TRBJ2-3	TRBD1	TGTGCCAGCAGTTTTCGGGACAGCCGCACAGATACGCAGTATTTT	CASSFRDSRTDTQYF
-	TRBV19	TRBJ2-2	-	TGTGCCAGTAGTGCCCAAACAGGGTCGCGAACCGGGGAGCTGTTTTTT	CASSAQTGSRTGELFF
-	TRBV27	TRBJ2-5	TRBD2	TGTGCCAGCAGTTTATCGAGATCGGGGGGGGCTCCGAAGACCCAGTACTTC	CASSLSRSGGAPKTQYF
-	TRBV27	TRBJ1-5	-	TGTGCCAGCAGTCCGGACGGACTAGCGGATCAGCCCCAGCATTTT	CASSPDGLADQPQHF
-	TRBV7-3	TRBJ2-1	-	TGTGCCAGCAGCTCAAATAGGGACCGACATGAGCAGTTCTTC	CASSSNRDRHEQFF
-	TRBV7-9	TRBJ2-3	-	TGTGCCAGCACCTGGGGAACAGATACGCAGTATTTT	CASTWGTDTQYF
-	TRBV7-3	TRBJ2-7	-	TGTGCCAGCAGCTCCGAGGGGGTCATAAACTACGAGCAGTACTTC	CASSSEGVINYEQYF
-	TRBV4-1	TRBJ2-6	-	TGCGCCAGCACCGGTCTTGGCTCTGGGGCCAACGTCCTGACTTTC	CASTGLGSGANVLTF
-	TRBV28	TRBJ2-4	-	TGTGCCAGCAGTCTCCGACAGCTTCAGATTCAGTACTTC	CASSLRQLQIQYF
-	TRBV7-9	TRBJ2-1	-	TGTGCCAGCAGCTTAGGGAATGAGCAGTTCTTC	CASSLGNEQFF
-	TRBV28	TRBJ1-5	TRBD1	TGTGCCAGCAGCCGACAGGGATTATTTTCGGGTCAGCCCCAGCATTTT	CASSRQGLFSGQPQHF
-	TRBV15	TRBJ1-1	TRBD1	TGTGCCACCAGCCGGGACAGGGGCTTTAACACTGAAGCTTTCTTT	CATSRDRGFNTEAFF
-	TRBV2	TRBJ2-5	TRBD2	TGTGCCAGCAGTGAAGACCCAGCGGGAGGTGGAGAGACCCAGTACTTC	CASSEDPAGGGETQYF
-	TRBV5-1	TRBJ2-1	-	TGCGCCAGCAGCTTGAACGCCCTCAATGAGCAGTTCTTC	CASSLNALNEQFF
-	TRBV28	TRBJ1-4	-	TGTGCCGCACCGAGGGGGGAAGATTTAGGGGATGAAAAACTGTTTTTT	CAAPRGEDLGDEKLFF
few	TRBV9	TRBJ1-5	-	TGTGCCAGCAGCCCAGGGATAAATCAGCCCCAGCATTTT	CASSPGINQPQHF
-	TRBV30	TRBJ2-1	TRBD2	TGTGCCTCCCTATTTCTTTCACTAGCGGGAAGGGATGAGCAGTTCTTC	CASLFLSLAGRDEQFF
few	TRBV7-6	TRBJ1-2	-	TGTGCCAGCAGCCCCGTAGGGCTAGGTGGGGGCTACACCTTC	CASSPVGLGGGYTF
-	TRBV6-6	TRBJ2-7	-	TGTGCCAGCAGCGACAGGGAGGAGGGGGCCTACGAGCAGTACTTC	CASSDREEGAYEQYF
-	TRBV2	TRBJ2-7	-	TGTGCCAGTTATATTTGGGTGGGGAGCTCCTACGAGCAGTACTTC	CASYIWVGSSYEQYF
-	TRBV4-2	TRBJ1-2	-	TGTGCCAGCAGCCAACAATACTCGAGGACAGCCTATGGCTACACCTTC	CASSQQYSRTAYGYTF